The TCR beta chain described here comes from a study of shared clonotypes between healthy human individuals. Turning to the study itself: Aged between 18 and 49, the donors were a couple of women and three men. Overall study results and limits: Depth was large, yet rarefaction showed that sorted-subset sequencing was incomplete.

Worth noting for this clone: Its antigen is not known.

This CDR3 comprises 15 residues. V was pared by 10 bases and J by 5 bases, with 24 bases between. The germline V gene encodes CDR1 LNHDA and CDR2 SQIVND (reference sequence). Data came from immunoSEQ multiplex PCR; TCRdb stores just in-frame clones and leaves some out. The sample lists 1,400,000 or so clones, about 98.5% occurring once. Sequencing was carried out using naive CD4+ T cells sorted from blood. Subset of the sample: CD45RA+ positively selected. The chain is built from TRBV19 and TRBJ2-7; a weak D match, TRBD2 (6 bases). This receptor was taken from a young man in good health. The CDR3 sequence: CATAPQRAQSDEQYF. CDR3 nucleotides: TGTGCCACTGCCCCCCAGCGGGCCCAGAGCGACGAGCAGTACTTC.